The rows below give T cell receptor beta chains drawn from one sample of a study of T cell changes during pregnancy in multiple sclerosis. Using immunoSEQ multiplex PCR, the repertoire was profiled, and TCRdb retains in-frame clones only, with some absent. Here the sample spans 130,000 or so clones, approximately 96% being singletons. The sequencing used peripheral blood, collected after pregnancy. These receptors were taken from a female donor with multiple sclerosis, enrolled in a pregnancy study. Each CDR3 is given with its conserved first and last residue. The order of the fields is V gene, CDR3 protein.

V gene: TRBV4-1; CDR3 protein: CASSQDGAGESEQYF
V gene: TRBV7-2; CDR3 protein: CASSLVSGGPVEQYF
V gene: TRBV28; CDR3 protein: CASREAGGLETQYF
V gene: TRBV28; CDR3 protein: CAIKTSGYEQYF
V gene: TRBV15; CDR3 protein: CATSRDPRLISNEQFF
V gene: TRBV28; CDR3 protein: CASSFVGSGRKETQYF
V gene: TRBV4-3; CDR3 protein: CASSQWASGTGANVLTF
V gene: TRBV21-1; CDR3 protein: CASRPGQGGEKLFF
V gene: TRBV27; CDR3 protein: CATSRNRGGTGELFF
V gene: TRBV7-9; CDR3 protein: CASSLDLSGSTGELFF
V gene: TRBV19; CDR3 protein: CASSIGRGRGEQFF
V gene: TRBV7-9; CDR3 protein: CASSSRTALIGELFF
V gene: TRBV6-1; CDR3 protein: CASSGGGPVYEQYF
V gene: TRBV28; CDR3 protein: CASSFGHGPYEQYF
V gene: TRBV27; CDR3 protein: CASSLSGPYEQYF
V gene: TRBV18; CDR3 protein: CASSPGQGVLETQYF
V gene: TRBV29-1; CDR3 protein: CSAGEGTEPGTQYF
V gene: TRBV4-2; CDR3 protein: CASSQPLAGVETQYF
V gene: TRBV19; CDR3 protein: CASTWTGVNQPQHF
V gene: TRBV18; CDR3 protein: CASSPRQGRRDTQYF
V gene: TRBV6-4; CDR3 protein: CASNPAQYF
V gene: TRBV27; CDR3 protein: CASSLSSSNNEQFF
V gene: TRBV7-2; CDR3 protein: CASRWTSHDEQYF